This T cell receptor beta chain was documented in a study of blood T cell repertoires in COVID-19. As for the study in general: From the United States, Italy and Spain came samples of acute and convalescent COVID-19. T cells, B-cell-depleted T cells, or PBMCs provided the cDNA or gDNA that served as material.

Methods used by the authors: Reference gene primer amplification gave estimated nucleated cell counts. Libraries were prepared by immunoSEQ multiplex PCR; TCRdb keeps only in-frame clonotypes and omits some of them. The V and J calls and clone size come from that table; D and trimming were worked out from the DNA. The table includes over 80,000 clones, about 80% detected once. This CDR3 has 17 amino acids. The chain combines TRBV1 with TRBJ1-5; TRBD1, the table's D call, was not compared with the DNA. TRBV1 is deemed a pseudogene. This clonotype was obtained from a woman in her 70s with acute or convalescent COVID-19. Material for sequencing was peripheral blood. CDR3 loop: CTSSPLRGTLRNQPQHF. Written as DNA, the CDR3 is TGCACCAGCAGCCCCCTCAGGGGGACGTTAAGGAATCAGCCCCAGCATTTT.